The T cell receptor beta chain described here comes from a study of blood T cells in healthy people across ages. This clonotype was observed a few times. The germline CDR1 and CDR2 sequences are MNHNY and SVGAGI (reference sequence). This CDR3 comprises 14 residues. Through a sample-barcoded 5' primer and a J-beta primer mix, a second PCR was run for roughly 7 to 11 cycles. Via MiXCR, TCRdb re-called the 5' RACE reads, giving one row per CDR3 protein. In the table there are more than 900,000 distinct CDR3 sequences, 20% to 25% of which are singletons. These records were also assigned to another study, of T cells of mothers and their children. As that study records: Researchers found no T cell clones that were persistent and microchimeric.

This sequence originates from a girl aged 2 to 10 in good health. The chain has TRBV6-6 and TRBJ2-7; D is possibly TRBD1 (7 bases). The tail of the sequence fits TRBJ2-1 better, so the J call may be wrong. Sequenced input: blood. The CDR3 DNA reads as TGTGCCAGCACCCCCAGGGGGGCCCAGGGTGAGCAGTTCTTC. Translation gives CASTPRGAQGEQFF.